These 15 T cell receptor beta chains share one sample of origin, sequenced in a study of shared clonotypes between healthy human individuals. Data came from immunoSEQ multiplex PCR; TCRdb stores just in-frame clones and leaves some out. In the table there are hundreds of thousands of clones, around 95% of which are singletons. Terminally differentiated effector memory CD45RA+ cells were excluded by CCR7 positive selection of CD45RO-negative cells. The sequenced sample consisted of naive CD8+ T cells sorted from blood. The receptors originated from a woman aged 30 to 39 in good health.

This CDR3 is CASSLLAGYVAGELFF. The CDR3 DNA reads as TGTGCCAGCAGTTTACTTGCGGGGTACGTGGCCGGGGAGCTGTTTTTT. V gene TRBV27 combines with J gene TRBJ2-2, with D maybe TRBD2 (6 bases). With 2 bases removed from V and 6 bases from J, the gap between germline ends came to 16 bases. Germline CDR1 is MNHEY and CDR2 is SMNVEV (reference sequence). CDR3 length equals 16 residues.

The J gene is TRBJ2-7, the V gene TRBV7-9; D gene ambiguous. V was cut by 2 bases and J by 7 bases, with 9 bases left in between. Germline CDR1 and CDR2: SEHNR and FQNEAQ (reference sequence). The CDR3 is 12 residues long. The CDR3 bases are TGTGCCAGCAGCTTAATTCACAGTGAGCAGTACTTC. Its protein product is CASSLIHSEQYF. The full variable domain, completed using reference TRBV7-9 and TRBJ2-7, is DTGVSQNPRHKITKRGQNVTFRCDPISEHNRLYWYRQTLGQGPEFLTYFQNEAQLEKSRLLSDRFSAERPKGSFSTLEIQRTEQGDSAMYLCASSLIHSEQYFGPGTRLTVT.

The chain links TRBV11-2 to TRBJ1-3; a possible D gene is TRBD1 (5 bases). V was trimmed by 1 base and J by 3 bases, leaving 7 bases between them. Germline assignment: CDR1 SGHAT and CDR2 FQNNGV. The CDR3 loop spans 14 amino acids. Written as DNA, the CDR3 is TGTGCCAGCAGCTTAGGGGGCCTTGGAAACACCATATATTTT. Translating gives CASSLGGLGNTIYF.

Concerning this clone: Other DNA sequences in the same sample also yield this CDR3. The chain uses TRBV13 and TRBJ2-5; no firm D call. The CDR3 is 12 residues long. Between the trimmed V and J ends, which lost 0 bases and 2 bases, there was a span of 1 base. Germline values: CDR1 PRHDT, CDR2 FYEKMQ (reference sequence). The CDR3 sequence is CASSLGQETQYF. The CDR3 coding sequence is TGTGCCAGCAGCTTAGGTCAAGAGACCCAGTACTTC.

The CDR3 DNA is TGTGCCAGCAGCTTAGCTTCTGGCAACAATCAGCCCCAGCATTTT. It codes for CASSLASGNNQPQHF. This chain uses TRBV7-6 with TRBJ1-5; D gene uncertain. CDR3 size: 15 residues. V gave up 0 bases and J gave up 3 bases, with 9 bases separating them. Germline lookup yields CDR1 SGHVS and CDR2 FNYEAQ.

This clone was seen a single time. The chain uses TRBV25-1 and TRBJ2-1; D unclear. The CDR3 loop spans 16 amino acids. V lost 0 bases, J lost 6 bases, and 15 bases lay in between. Germline CDR1 reads MGHDK; CDR2 reads SYGVNS. In DNA, the CDR3 is TGTGCCAGCAGTGAATACGGGCACCACCCGACCAATGAGCAGTTCTTC. Its translation is CASSEYGHHPTNEQFF.

The genes are TRBV19 and TRBJ2-2; TRBD2 aligns across 10 bases. Trimming cost V 4 bases and J 6 bases; bases outside gene matches: 8. The CDR3 loop spans 16 amino acids. Germline CDR1 reads LNHDA; CDR2 reads SQIVND (reference sequence). CDR3 in amino acids: CASSTGTSDVAGELFF. Here the CDR3 DNA reads TGTGCCAGTAGTACCGGGACTAGCGATGTTGCCGGGGAGCTGTTTTTT.

The chain has TRBV27 and TRBJ2-3, with TRBD2 matching 7 bases. The CDR3 loop spans 13 amino acids. Trimming removed 2 bases from V and 10 bases from J; junction bases left unmatched: 6. Germline CDR1 and CDR2: MNHEY and SMNVEV (reference sequence). As DNA, the CDR3 is TGTGCCAGCAGTTTACGGCGGGAGTGGGCGCAGTATTTT. It encodes CASSLRREWAQYF.

The chain combines TRBV25-1 with TRBJ2-7; D not certain. The V gene's germline CDR1 is MGHDK and CDR2 SYGVNS. The V end was cut by 3 bases, the J end by 3 bases, with 9 bases between. CDR3 length equals 13 residues. CDR3 loop: CASSDLGLYEQYF. In nucleotides, the CDR3 is TGTGCCAGCAGTGACCTTGGCCTCTACGAGCAGTACTTC.

This chain joins TRBV5-5 and TRBJ2-7, with 8 positions matching TRBD1. The germline V gene encodes CDR1 SGHKS and CDR2 YYEKEE (reference sequence). This CDR3 has 12 residues. The trim removed 3 bases at V and 4 bases at J, leaving 0 bases unmatched. For the CDR3, the DNA is TGTGCCAGCAGCTGGACAGGGTACGAGCAGTACTTC. This gives the protein CASSWTGYEQYF.

This chain joins TRBV5-1 and TRBJ2-7; either TRBD1 or TRBD2 may fit D (5 bases each). The CDR3 sequence is 15 residues long. V lost 5 bases and J lost 1, with 16 bases in between. Per the germline V gene, CDR1 is SGHRS and CDR2 is YFSETQ. The CDR3 coding sequence is TGCGCCAGCAGACCCGGGACGCAGCAATCCTACGAGCAGTACTTC. Its translation is CASRPGTQQSYEQYF.

V gene TRBV27 combines with J gene TRBJ2-7; maybe TRBD2 (6 bases). The V end was cut by 2 bases, the J end by 4 bases, with 18 bases between. This CDR3 has 16 amino acids. Germline lookup yields CDR1 MNHEY and CDR2 SMNVEV (reference sequence). The CDR3 DNA follows: TGTGCCAGCAGTTTAATAGGGGTCGGGAGCGGGTACGAGCAGTACTTC. Its translation is CASSLIGVGSGYEQYF.

The chain couples TRBV13 to TRBJ2-7; no clear D gene. Per the germline V gene, CDR1 is PRHDT and CDR2 is FYEKMQ (reference sequence). V dropped 5 bases and J dropped 5 bases, with 10 bases sitting between them. This CDR3 is 12 amino acids long. The CDR3 nucleotides are TGTGCCAGCAGCCCCCAAAGCCACGAGCAGTACTTC. It specifies CASSPQSHEQYF. Looking up the rest from reference TRBV13 and TRBJ2-7 gives the full variable domain: AAGVIQSPRHLIKEKRETATLKCYPIPRHDTVYWYQQGPGQDPQFLISFYEKMQSDKGSIPDRFSAQQFSDYHSELNMSSLELGDSALYFCASSPQSHEQYFGPGTRLTVT.

V and J are TRBV27 and TRBJ2-2, with D perhaps matching TRBD1 (5 bases). There are 14 residues in the CDR3. Trimming took off 2 bases at V and 2 bases at J, with 6 bases between the two ends. The germline V gene has CDR1 MNHEY and CDR2 SMNVEV (reference sequence). CDR3 DNA sequence: TGTGCCAGCAGTTTAGGACACAACACCGGGGAGCTGTTTTTT. Translating it yields CASSLGHNTGELFF.

The CDR3 sequence: CASSRKRNSYEQYF. In nucleotides, the CDR3 is TGTGCCAGTAGTCGGAAGCGGAACTCCTACGAGCAGTACTTC. This sequence joins TRBV19 and TRBJ2-7; possibly TRBD2 for D (5 bases). V was cut by 5 bases and J by 0 bases, with 11 bases left in between. CDR3 length: 14 residues. Germline values: CDR1 LNHDA, CDR2 SQIVND (reference sequence).